Following are 5 T cell receptor beta chains from one sample sequenced in a study of Ad26.COV2.S vaccination and SARS-CoV-2 variants. Treatment: 15 to 20 received Ad26.COV2.S at low or high dose, single or two shots; several received placebo; per-sample allocation not given. All samples were drawn on day 63, counting from the first vaccine or placebo injection. Assay: immunoSEQ multiplex PCR; the TCRdb copy retains only in-frame clones and omits some. The data show around 300,000 clones, approximately 86% seen once. The sample in question was peripheral blood, obtained in a trial of Ad26.COV2.S vaccine versus placebo. The receptors were gathered from a person between 18 and 65 years old who received the Ad26.COV2.S COVID-19 vaccine or a placebo.

The chain uses TRBV19 and TRBJ1-2; D unresolved. The CDR3 covers 16 residues. The V end was cut by 3 bases, the J end by 1 base, with 15 bases between. Per germline, CDR1 LNHDA and CDR2 SQIVND (reference sequence). Written as DNA, the CDR3 is TGTGCCAGTAGTATTCGGAGACCAGGTCTTAACTATGGCTACACCTTC. Residues: CASSIRRPGLNYGYTF.

A single count supports this clone. This chain uses TRBV19 with TRBJ2-1; 9 nucleotides line up with TRBD2. The CDR3 is made up of 16 amino acids. Germline lookup yields CDR1 LNHDA and CDR2 SQIVND (reference sequence). Trimming cost V 0 bases and J 6 bases; bases outside gene matches: 6. CDR3 loop: CASSIDLAGSSNEQFF. The CDR3 nucleotides read TGTGCCAGTAGTATAGATCTAGCGGGATCTTCCAATGAGCAGTTCTTC.

The genes are TRBV28 and TRBJ1-3; D not resolved. The ends were cut back, 3 bases at V and 2 bases at J, with 11 bases in the middle. Germline assignment: CDR1 MDHEN and CDR2 SYDVKM. The CDR3 runs 15 residues. The CDR3 DNA follows: TGTGCCAGCAGTTTGGATCGGCAACCTGGAAACACCATATATTTT. Its protein product is CASSLDRQPGNTIYF.

This clone was recorded once. The chain employs TRBV19 and TRBJ1-5; no clear D gene. Between the trimmed V and J ends, which lost 5 bases and 2 bases, there was a span of 13 bases. Germline V CDR1 and CDR2: LNHDA, SQIVND (reference sequence). This CDR3 has 15 residues. The CDR3 bases are TGTGCCAGTAGTGTCACCCCGGGAGGCAATCAGCCCCAGCATTTT. It translates to CASSVTPGGNQPQHF.

The V gene is TRBV3-1 (or the pseudogene TRBV3-2), the J gene TRBJ2-1, with 7 bases that match TRBD1. This CDR3 region has 13 residues. Per the germline V gene, CDR1 is LGHDT and CDR2 is YNNKEL (reference sequence). V was pared by 4 bases and J by 9 bases, with 6 bases of the junction left unmatched. CDR3 bases: TGTGCCAGCAGCCGCTGGACAGGTACTGAGCAGTTCTTC. Translating gives CASSRWTGTEQFF.